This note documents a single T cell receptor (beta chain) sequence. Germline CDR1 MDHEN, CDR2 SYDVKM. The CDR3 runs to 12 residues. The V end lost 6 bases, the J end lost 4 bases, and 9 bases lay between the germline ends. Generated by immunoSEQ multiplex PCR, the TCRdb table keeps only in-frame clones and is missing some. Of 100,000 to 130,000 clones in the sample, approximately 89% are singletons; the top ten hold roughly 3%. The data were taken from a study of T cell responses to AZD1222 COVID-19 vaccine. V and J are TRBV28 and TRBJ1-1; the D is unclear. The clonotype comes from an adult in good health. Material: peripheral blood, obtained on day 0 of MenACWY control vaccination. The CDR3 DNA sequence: TGTGCCAGCAGGACTGGAAGCACTGAAGCTTTCTTT. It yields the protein CASRTGSTEAFF.